This TCR beta chain was identified in a study of identical twins. Findings of the study overall: Cord blood beta clonotypes present at high abundance carried fewer insertions; no such pattern appeared in memory repertoires. When twins shared out-of-frame alpha sequences, those sequences had excess low generation probability.

This clonotype was recorded at least ten times. Its antigen is undetermined. A universal primer site was added by template switching, and unique molecular identifiers were carried by the cDNA. Via MiXCR, TCRdb re-called the 5' RACE reads, giving one row per CDR3 protein. Among around 280,000 distinct CDR3 sequences, roughly 8.6% were seen once, and the ten largest hold 2.1%. Trimming removed 4 bases from V and 2 bases from J; junction bases left unmatched: 7. CDR1 and CDR2 from the germline V gene are SGHRS and YFSETQ. The CDR3 has 16 amino acids. The sample was also linked to a second study, of yellow fever vaccine responses in identical twins. That source notes: Convergence reportedly seemed to mark part of the twins' vaccine T cell response, with personalization marking the rest.

V usage is TRBV5-1 and J usage is TRBJ2-3, with TRBD2 identical over 10 bases. This clonotype originated in a woman younger than 30 in good health. The source material was memory (CD45RO+) T cells sorted from blood. The CDR3 coding sequence is TGCGCCAGCAGCGTAGGGACTAGCGCTTCCACAGATACGCAGTATTTT. It codes for CASSVGTSASTDTQYF.